This T cell receptor (beta chain) was captured by sequencing in a study of blood T cells in healthy people across ages (dated by TCRdb to about 2015). Turning to the overall study: In model experiments, template switching captured roughly one uniquely barcoded TCR beta cDNA molecule for every two T cells. The study measured age-related changes in TCR beta repertoire diversity using deep sequencing normalized with unique cDNA molecular identifiers. Donors were grouped into four age groups: young (average approximately 16 years), middle-aged (approximately 41), aged (approximately 67) and long-lived (around 80). To avoid experimental bias, donors of different ages were randomly spread across the sequencing lanes. Two additional independent replicas of 1 million unique cDNA reads from the same blood draw were analyzed for two donors (one aged 18 to 30 and one aged 80 or older).

Library construction relied on 5' RACE. The listed sequencing device is Illumina HiSeq 2500. The second PCR ran for roughly 7 to 12 cycles and used a J-beta primer mix along with a sample-barcoded 5' primer. Each TCR beta cDNA molecule received a unique molecular identifier from a template-switch 5' adaptor carrying 12 random nucleotides. Each sample yielded at least 2.5 million CDR3-containing paired-end reads. The Mint cDNA synthesis kit, primed by a TRBC-specific oligonucleotide, was used to synthesize first-strand cDNA from all RNA. After uracil-DNA glycosylase treatment, a first 18-cycle PCR used universal primers M1SS and BC2_uni_R on all cDNA. Per the original workflow: For normalization, 1 million high-quality reads, each with a distinct molecular identifier, were randomly selected from each sample. Instead of being binned into consensus sequences, reads that shared molecular identifiers were thrown out. CDR3 identification, clonotype clustering and error correction used MiTCR with a Q25 quality threshold and the strictest error-elimination algorithm. A nonparametric unseen species model with Euler transformation was used to estimate lower-bound total TCR beta diversity. TCRdb reworked the public reads: Q25 trimming with fastp, MiXCR clone assembly, productive beta chains retained. Merged by CDR3 protein, the rows form single entries marked with the most common genes and DNA. These V and J calls originate from TCRdb's pipeline instead of the authors' own analysis. The sample has more than 1,400,000 distinct CDR3 sequences on record, roughly 40% of them singletons. The top ten constitute roughly 7.9% of the sample.

Donors were around 37 systemically healthy Caucasian individuals from Russia aged 6 to 90 years. Around 10 milliliters of peripheral blood were collected from each donor into EDTA-treated Vacutainer tubes. Ficoll-Paque density-gradient centrifugation was used to isolate PBMCs, with at least 7 million per sample. Total RNA, at least 5 micrograms per sample, was extracted from PBMCs with Trizol reagent. For every donor, flow cytometry on a PBMC aliquot measured the percentage of naive CD45RAhigh/CD27high T cells. General study outcomes and caveats: Because donor CMV infection status was unknown, age-related changes in expanded clonotypes were potentially confounded. Estimates of total diversity based on one million sequenced T cells were regarded as lower bounds and as underestimates. The percentage of naive T cells measured by flow cytometry correlated strongly with observed TCR beta diversity. Observed TCR beta diversity per million T cells fell roughly linearly with age, and a significant reduction was already apparent by age around 40. Conclusive comparison of naive and antigen-experienced compartments was prevented by the profiling of bulk unsorted PBMCs. Compared with the aged group, the long-lived group had more naive CD4+ T cells, fewer expanded clones and increased TCR diversity, suggesting age selection.

As to this clonotype: Which antigen it targets is not known. No per-base quality is available; no much larger clone lies one base away.

This TCR was recovered from a woman aged 18-29 years in good health. Sequencing used blood.

The nucleotide sequence is TGCGCCAGCAGCCAAGATTCAGCGGGAGTAGGTCGGGAGACCCAGTACTTC. This sequence encodes CASSQDSAGVGRETQYF. The sequence links TRBV4-1 to TRBJ2-5, and 8 junction bases match TRBD2. There are 17 amino acids in the CDR3, from cysteine to phenylalanine inclusive. Only the CDR3 portion is preserved as DNA: 51 bases, with reading frame beginning at the first base. For this chain, trimming is 0 bases at the V end and 5 bases at the J end, and the number of junction bases without a gene match is 11. CDR1 and CDR2 (MGHRA, YSYEKL) derive from the germline V gene.